The source of this TCR beta chain is a study of T-cell memory formation after mild COVID-19. For the study at large: The two donors had largely donor-specific TCR clusters.

One entry per CDR3 protein, called by TCRdb with MiXCR from the 5' RACE reads. The table has 350,000 or so distinct CDR3 sequences, roughly 20% seen once; the top ten hold about 21%. Study observations and caveats: Clones shrinking between day 15 and 85 showed a balanced CD4/CD8 split, and those that grew later tilted toward CD4+. Most CD4+ clones that shrank were in CM and EM, while CD8+ ones turned up in EMRA.

This clonotype showed up just a few times. Its specificity is not known. V shed 7 bases and J shed 3 bases, with 13 bases lying between them. Germline lookup yields CDR1 SQVTM and CDR2 ANQGSEA. This CDR3 has 13 residues. The chain has TRBV29-1 and TRBJ2-1; TRBD2 might be the D (6 bases). The sequencing input was PBMCs or a T cell subset sorted from them (not recorded which). The TCR originated in a man between 18 and 35 years old who had mild COVID-19 (a few samples of this study predate the infection). Cell type and time point are not known. This chain's CDR3 is CSGNSGFYNEQFF. The CDR3, as DNA: TGCAGCGGCAATAGCGGATTCTACAATGAGCAGTTCTTC.